The following is a TCR beta chain sequence with its context. Here immunoSEQ multiplex PCR was the method, and the copy in TCRdb shows in-frame clones only, minus some. Among 200,000 to 300,000 clones listed, nearly 90% were seen once. This specimen comes from a study of blood T cell repertoires in COVID-19. Study at large: The analysed material was cDNA or gDNA that came from T cells, B-cell-depleted T cells, or PBMCs.

The CDR3 spans 14 residues. V lost 1 base, J lost 5 bases, and 4 bases stayed unmatched. Germline assignment: CDR1 LNHNV and CDR2 YYDKDF (reference sequence). Input material: peripheral blood. This chain uses TRBV15 with TRBJ1-1; 7 positions match TRBD1. The TCR was taken from a man between 18 and 35 years old with active or convalescent COVID-19. CDR3 amino acids: CATSRGGGQTEAFF. In nucleotides, the CDR3 is TGTGCCACCAGCAGAGGAGGGGGCCAGACTGAAGCTTTCTTT.